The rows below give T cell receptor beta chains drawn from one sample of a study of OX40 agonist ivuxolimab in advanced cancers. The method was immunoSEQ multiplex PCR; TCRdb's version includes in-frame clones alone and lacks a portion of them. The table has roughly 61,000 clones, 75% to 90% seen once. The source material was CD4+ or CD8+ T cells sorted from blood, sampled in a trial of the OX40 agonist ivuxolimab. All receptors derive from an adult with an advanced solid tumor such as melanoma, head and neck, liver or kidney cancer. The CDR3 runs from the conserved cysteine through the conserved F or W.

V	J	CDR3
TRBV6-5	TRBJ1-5	CASSYSSGTQPQHF
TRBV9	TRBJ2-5	CASSVSGAEETQYF
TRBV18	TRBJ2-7	CASSPVRGVYEQYF
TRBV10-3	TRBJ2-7	CAIRSTTGIYEQYF
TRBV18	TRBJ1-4	CASSPSGEKLFF
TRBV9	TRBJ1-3	CASSAPVPGNTIYF
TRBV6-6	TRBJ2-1	CASIPAGRHYNEQFF
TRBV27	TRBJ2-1	CASSLWGPRREQFF
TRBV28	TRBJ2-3	CASSSLTDTQYF
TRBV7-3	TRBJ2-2	CASSSSRGGELFF
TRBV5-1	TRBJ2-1	CASSLADRDYNEQFF
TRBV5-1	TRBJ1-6	CASSFNGQNSPLHF
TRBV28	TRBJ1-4	CASSSPGGNEKLFF
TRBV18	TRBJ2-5	CASSLSGGQETQYF
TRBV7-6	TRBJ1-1	CASSLVPHEAEAFF
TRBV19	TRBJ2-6	CASIPGTGSSGANVLTF
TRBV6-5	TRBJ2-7	CASSYSGRAYEQYF
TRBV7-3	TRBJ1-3	CASSQTAGNTIYF
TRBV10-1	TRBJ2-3	CASSDTGTGPFTDTQYF
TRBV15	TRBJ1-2	CATSRGSGYTF
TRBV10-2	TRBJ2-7	CASSAGGPGEQYF
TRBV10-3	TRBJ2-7	CAISEGTLYEQYF